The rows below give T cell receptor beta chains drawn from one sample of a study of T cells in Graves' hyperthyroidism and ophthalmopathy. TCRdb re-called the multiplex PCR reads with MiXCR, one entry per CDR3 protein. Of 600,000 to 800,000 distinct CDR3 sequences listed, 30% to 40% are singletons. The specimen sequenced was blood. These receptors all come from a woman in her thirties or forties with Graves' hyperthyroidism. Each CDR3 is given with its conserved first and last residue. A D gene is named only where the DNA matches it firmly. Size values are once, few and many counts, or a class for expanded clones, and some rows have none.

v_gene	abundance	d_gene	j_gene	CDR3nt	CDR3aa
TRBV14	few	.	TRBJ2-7	TGTGCCAGCAGCCAAGTGGGAAGAATCCGCTACGAGCAGTACTTC	CASSQVGRIRYEQYF
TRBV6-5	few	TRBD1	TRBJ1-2	TGTGCCACCTGGACAGGCGAATCTTCGGGCTACACCTTC	CATWTGESSGYTF
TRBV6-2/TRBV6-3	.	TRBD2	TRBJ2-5	TGTGCCAGCAGCCAAGGGAGCGGGACCGTTTCGGAGACCCAGTACTTC	CASSQGSGTVSETQYF
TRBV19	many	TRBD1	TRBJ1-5	TGTGCCAGTAGTATAGGACAGGGCGACCAGCCCCAGCATTTT	CASSIGQGDQPQHF
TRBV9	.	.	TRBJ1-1	TGTGCCAGCAGCGTAGAAGGGGGGTACACTGAAGCTTTCTTT	CASSVEGGYTEAFF
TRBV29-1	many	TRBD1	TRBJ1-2	TGCAGCGCCGAGGGACAGGGTACTAACTATGGCTACACCTTC	CSAEGQGTNYGYTF
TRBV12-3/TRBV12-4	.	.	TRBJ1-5	TGTGCCAGCGCCCGAGGGCAGGGGTTTCGCAATCAGCCCCAGCATTTT	CASARGQGFRNQPQHF
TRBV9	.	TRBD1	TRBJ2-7	TGTGCCAGCAGCGTTACAGGGGGCTGGGACGAGCAGTACTTC	CASSVTGGWDEQYF
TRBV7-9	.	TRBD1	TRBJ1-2	TGTGCCAGCAGCCAGGATGCAGGGGGGTTTAGCTATGGCTACACCTTC	CASSQDAGGFSYGYTF
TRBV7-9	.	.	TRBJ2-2	TGTGCCAGCGTACTTTCGGCGCCAGGGGAGCTGTTTTTT	CASVLSAPGELFF
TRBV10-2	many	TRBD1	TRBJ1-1	TGCGCCAGCAGCCACCAGGGGGCTGAAGCTTTCTTT	CASSHQGAEAFF
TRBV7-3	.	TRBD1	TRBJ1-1	TGTGCCAGCAGCTCCGGACAGGGGATTGAAGCTTTCTTT	CASSSGQGIEAFF
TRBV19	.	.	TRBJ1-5	TGTGCCAGTAGTGGGTCAGGTTCTAATCAGCCCCAGCATTTT	CASSGSGSNQPQHF
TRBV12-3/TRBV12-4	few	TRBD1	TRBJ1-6	TGTGCCAGCAGTTTAGGGGGACAGGGGAGGAATTCACCCCTCCACTTT	CASSLGGQGRNSPLHF
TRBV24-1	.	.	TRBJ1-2	TGTGCCACCAGTGATTCCGGACGGGACTATGGCTACACCTTC	CATSDSGRDYGYTF
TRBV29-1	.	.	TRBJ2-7	TGCAGCGTTGCCGTGACCGCGTGTGGCTACGAGCAGTACTTC	CSVAVTACGYEQYF
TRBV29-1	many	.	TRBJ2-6	TGCAGCGTTGAAGAAGGAGGTGGTGGGGCCAACGTCCTGACTTTC	CSVEEGGGGANVLTF
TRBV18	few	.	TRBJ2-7	TGTGCCAGCTCACCACGTCGGGACGGGCCCTACGAGCAGTACTTC	CASSPRRDGPYEQYF
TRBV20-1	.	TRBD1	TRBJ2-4	TGCAGTGCTAGAAAACAGGGGATAGAATACTTC	CSARKQGIEYF
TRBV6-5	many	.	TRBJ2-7	TGTGCCAGCAGTTACTCGAAGGGAAACGAGCAGTACTTC	CASSYSKGNEQYF
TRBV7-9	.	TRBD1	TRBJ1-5	TGTGCCAGCAGTCAAACAGGGGGCGGAAGTCAGCCCCAGCATTTT	CASSQTGGGSQPQHF
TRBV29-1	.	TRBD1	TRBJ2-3	TGCAGCGTTTACAGGGGGATAACAGATACGCAGTATTTT	CSVYRGITDTQYF